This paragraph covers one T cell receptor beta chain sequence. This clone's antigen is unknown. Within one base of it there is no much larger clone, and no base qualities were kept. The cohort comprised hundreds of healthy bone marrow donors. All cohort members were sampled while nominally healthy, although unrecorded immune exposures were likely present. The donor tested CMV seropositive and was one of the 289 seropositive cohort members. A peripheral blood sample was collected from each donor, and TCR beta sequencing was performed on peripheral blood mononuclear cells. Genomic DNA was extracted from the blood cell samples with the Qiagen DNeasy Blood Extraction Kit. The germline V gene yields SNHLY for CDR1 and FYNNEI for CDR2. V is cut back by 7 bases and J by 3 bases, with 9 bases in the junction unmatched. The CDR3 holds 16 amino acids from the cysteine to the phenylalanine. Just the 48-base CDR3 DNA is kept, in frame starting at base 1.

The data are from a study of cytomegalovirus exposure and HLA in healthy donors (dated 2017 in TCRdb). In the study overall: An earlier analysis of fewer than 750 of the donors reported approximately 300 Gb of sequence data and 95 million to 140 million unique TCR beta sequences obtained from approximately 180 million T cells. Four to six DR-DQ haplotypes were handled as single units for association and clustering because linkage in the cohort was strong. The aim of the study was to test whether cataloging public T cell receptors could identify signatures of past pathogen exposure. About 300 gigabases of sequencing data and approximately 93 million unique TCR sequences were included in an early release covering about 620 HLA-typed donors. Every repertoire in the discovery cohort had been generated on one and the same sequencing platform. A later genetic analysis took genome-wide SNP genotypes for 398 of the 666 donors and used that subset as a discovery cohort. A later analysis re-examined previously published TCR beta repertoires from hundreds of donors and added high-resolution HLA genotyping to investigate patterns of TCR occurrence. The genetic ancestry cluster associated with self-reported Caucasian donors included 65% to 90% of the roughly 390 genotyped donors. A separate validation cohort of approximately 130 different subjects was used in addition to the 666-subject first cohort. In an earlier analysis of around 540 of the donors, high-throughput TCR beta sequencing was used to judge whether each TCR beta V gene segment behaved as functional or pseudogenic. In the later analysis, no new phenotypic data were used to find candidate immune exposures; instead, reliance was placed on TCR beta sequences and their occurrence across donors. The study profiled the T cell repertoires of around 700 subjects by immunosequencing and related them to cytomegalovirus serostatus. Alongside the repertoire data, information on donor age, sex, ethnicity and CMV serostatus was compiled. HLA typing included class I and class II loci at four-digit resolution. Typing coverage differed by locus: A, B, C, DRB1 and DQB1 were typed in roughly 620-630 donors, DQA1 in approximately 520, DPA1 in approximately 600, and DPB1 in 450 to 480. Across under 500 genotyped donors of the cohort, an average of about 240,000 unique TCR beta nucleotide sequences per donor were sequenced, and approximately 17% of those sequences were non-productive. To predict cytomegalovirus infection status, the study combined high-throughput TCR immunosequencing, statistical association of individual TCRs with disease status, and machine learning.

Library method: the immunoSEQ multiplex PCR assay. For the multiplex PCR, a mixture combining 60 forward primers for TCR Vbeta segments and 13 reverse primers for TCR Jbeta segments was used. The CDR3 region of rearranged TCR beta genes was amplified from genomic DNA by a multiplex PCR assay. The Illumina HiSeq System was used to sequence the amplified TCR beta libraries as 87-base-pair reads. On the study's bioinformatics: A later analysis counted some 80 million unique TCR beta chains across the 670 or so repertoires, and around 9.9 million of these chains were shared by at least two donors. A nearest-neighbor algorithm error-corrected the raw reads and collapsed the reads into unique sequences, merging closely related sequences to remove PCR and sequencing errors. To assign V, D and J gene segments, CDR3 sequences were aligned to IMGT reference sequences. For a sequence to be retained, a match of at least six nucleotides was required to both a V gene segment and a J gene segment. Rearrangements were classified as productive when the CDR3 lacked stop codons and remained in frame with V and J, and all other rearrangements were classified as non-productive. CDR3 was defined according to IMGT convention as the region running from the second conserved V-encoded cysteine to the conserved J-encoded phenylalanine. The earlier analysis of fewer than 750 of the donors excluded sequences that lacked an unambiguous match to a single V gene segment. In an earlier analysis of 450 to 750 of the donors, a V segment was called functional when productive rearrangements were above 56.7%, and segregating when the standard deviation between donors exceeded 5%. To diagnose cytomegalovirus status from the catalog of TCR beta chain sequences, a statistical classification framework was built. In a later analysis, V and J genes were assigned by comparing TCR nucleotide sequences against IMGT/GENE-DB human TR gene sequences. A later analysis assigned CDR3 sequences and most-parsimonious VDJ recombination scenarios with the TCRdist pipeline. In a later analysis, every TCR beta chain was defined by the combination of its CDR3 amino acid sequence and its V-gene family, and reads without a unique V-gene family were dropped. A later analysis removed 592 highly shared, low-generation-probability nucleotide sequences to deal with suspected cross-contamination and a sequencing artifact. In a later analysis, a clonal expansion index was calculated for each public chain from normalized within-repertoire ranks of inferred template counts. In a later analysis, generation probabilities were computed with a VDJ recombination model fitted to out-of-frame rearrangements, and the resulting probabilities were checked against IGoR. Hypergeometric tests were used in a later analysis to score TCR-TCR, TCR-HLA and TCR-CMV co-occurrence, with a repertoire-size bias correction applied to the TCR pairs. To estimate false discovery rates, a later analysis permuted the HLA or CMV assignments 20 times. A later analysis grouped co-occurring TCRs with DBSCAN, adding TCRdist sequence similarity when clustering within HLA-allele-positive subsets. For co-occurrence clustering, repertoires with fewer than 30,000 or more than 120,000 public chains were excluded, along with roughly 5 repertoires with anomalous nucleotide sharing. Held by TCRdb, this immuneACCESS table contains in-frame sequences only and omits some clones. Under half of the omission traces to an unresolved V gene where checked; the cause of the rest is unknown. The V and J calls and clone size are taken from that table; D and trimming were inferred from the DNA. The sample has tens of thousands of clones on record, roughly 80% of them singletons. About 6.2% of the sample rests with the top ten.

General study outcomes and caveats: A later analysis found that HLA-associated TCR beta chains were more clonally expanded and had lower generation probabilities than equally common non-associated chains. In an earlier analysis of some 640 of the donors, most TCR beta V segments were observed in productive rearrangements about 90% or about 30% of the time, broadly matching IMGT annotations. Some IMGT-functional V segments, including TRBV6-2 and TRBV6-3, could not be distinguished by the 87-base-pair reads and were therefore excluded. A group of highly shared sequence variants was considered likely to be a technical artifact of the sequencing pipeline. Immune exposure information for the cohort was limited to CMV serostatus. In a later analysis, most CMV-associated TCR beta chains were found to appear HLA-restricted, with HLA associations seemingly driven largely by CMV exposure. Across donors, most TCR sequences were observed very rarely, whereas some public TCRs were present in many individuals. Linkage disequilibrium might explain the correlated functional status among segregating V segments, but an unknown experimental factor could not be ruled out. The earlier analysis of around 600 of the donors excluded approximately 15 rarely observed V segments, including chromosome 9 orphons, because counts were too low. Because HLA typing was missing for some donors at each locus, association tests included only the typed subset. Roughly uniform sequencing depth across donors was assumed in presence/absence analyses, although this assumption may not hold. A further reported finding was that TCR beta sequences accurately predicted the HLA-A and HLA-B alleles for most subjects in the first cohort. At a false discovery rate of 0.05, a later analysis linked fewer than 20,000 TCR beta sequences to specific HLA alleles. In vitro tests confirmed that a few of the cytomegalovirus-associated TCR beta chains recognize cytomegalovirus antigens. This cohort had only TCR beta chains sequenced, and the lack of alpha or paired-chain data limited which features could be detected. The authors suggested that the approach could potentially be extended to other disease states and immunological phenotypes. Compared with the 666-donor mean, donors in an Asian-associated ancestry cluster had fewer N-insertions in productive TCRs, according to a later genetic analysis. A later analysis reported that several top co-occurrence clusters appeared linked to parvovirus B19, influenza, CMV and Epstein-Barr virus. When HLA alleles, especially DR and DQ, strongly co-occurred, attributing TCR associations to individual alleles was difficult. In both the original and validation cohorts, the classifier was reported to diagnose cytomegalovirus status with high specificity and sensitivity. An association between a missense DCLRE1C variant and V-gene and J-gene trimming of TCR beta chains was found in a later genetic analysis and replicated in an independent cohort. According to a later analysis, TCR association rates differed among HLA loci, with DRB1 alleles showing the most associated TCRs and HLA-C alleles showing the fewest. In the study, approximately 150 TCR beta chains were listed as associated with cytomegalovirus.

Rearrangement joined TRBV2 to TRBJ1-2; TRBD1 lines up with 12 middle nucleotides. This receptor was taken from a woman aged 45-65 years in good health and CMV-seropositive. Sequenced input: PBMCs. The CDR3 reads CASKGDRGRVDYGYTF. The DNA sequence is TGTGCCAGCAAGGGGGACAGGGGGCGTGTAGACTATGGCTACACCTTC.